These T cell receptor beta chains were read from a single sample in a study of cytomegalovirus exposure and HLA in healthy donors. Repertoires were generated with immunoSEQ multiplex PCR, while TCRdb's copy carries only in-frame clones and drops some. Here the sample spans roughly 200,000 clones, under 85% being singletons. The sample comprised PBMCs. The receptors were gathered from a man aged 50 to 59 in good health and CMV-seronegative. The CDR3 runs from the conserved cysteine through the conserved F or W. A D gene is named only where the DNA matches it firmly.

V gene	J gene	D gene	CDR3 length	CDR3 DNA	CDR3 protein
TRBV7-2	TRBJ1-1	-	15	TGTGCCAGCAGCTTCGTGGGAGGCGGGGGAACTGAAGCTTTCTTT	CASSFVGGGGTEAFF
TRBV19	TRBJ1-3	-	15	TGTGCCAGTAGTATTTCTCCGGGGGCTGGAAACACCATATATTTT	CASSISPGAGNTIYF
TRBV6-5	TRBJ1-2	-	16	TGTGCCAGCAGTTACTCGAGAACAGGGATCGGCTATGGCTACACCTTC	CASSYSRTGIGYGYTF
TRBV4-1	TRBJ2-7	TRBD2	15	TGCGCCAGCAGCCAAGGAGCTAGCGGAACCTACGAGCAGTACTTC	CASSQGASGTYEQYF
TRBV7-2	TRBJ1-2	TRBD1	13	TGTGCCAGCAGCCCCAACAGGGGGTATGGCTACACCTTC	CASSPNRGYGYTF
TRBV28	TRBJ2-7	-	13	TGTGCCAGCAGTCTCACAGTTTCCTACGAGCAGTACTTC	CASSLTVSYEQYF
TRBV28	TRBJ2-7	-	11	TGTGCCAGCAGACAAAACTACGAGCAGTACTTC	CASRQNYEQYF
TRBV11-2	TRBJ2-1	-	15	TGTGCCAGCAGCTTCCGGCGGAGCTCCTACAATGAGCAGTTCTTC	CASSFRRSSYNEQFF
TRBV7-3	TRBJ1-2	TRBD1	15	TGTGCCAGCAGCCCCGGGACAGCAAGTTCTAATGGCTACACCTTC	CASSPGTASSNGYTF
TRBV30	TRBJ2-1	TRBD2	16	TGTGCCTGGGAAAGACTGGGGACTAGCGGGAACGGTGAGCAGTTCTTC	CAWERLGTSGNGEQFF